These 28 T cell receptor beta chains originate from one sample sequenced in a study of OX40 agonist ivuxolimab in advanced cancers. Produced via immunoSEQ multiplex PCR; TCRdb's table is partial and in-frame only. The table lists under 90,000 clones, approximately 90% of them singletons. Here the sequenced sample was CD4+ or CD8+ T cells sorted from blood, taken in a trial of the OX40 agonist ivuxolimab. The receptors were sampled from an adult with an advanced solid tumor such as melanoma, head and neck, liver or kidney cancer.

The rearrangement uses TRBV9 and TRBJ2-1; 7 bases are a match to TRBD2. V shed 4 bases and J 4 bases; nucleotides not matched to a gene: 8. The germline V gene has CDR1 SGDLS and CDR2 YYNGEE. The CDR3 length is 15 residues. CDR3 in amino acids: CASSRVASGYNEQFF. DNA of the CDR3: TGTGCCAGCAGCCGGGTGGCTAGCGGTTACAATGAGCAGTTCTTC.

The chain joins TRBV15 to TRBJ2-3; no reliable D call. Germline assignment: CDR1 LNHNV and CDR2 YYDKDF (reference sequence). This CDR3 is built from 15 residues. V was cut by 5 bases and J by 0 bases, with 12 bases left in between. This CDR3 is CATSFDPLSTDTQYF. Written as DNA, the CDR3 is TGTGCCACCAGCTTCGACCCGCTAAGCACAGATACGCAGTATTTT.

CDR3 sequence reads: CASRVSGGAGEETQYF. As DNA, the CDR3 is TGCGCCAGCAGAGTCTCCGGGGGCGCTGGGGAAGAGACCCAGTACTTC. This rearrangement joins TRBV5-1 to TRBJ2-5; perhaps D is TRBD1 or TRBD2 (6 bases each). The CDR3 spans 16 residues. V was shortened by 5 bases and J by 3 bases, with 20 bases between the two germline ends. Per germline, CDR1 SGHRS and CDR2 YFSETQ.

This chain uses TRBV7-3 with TRBJ2-1, with D hard to call. V was cut by 1 base and J by 5 bases, with 12 bases left in between. There are 15 residues in the CDR3. The germline gives CDR1 SGHTA, CDR2 FQGTGA. The CDR3 region is CASSLNVGGHNEQFF. The CDR3 nucleotides read TGTGCCAGCAGCTTAAATGTCGGTGGGCACAATGAGCAGTTCTTC. The whole variable domain, filled in from reference TRBV7-3 and TRBJ2-1, reads GAGVSQTPSNKVTEKGKYVELRCDPISGHTALYWYRQSLGQGPEFLIYFQGTGAADDSGLPNDRFFAVRPEGSVSTLKIQRTERGDSAVYLCASSLNVGGHNEQFFGPGTRLTVL.

The rearrangement uses TRBV5-4 and TRBJ2-1, with D possibly called TRBD1 or TRBD2 (6 bases each). The CDR3 is 14 residues long. V was cut by 1 base and J by 6 bases, with 11 bases left in between. The V gene's germline CDR1 is SGHNT and CDR2 YYREEE (reference sequence). In DNA, the CDR3 is TGTGCCAGCAGCTTGCAAGGGGGAGGCAATGAGCAGTTCTTC. Encoded protein: CASSLQGGGNEQFF. The entire variable domain, with the rest obtained from reference TRBV5-4 and TRBJ2-1, is as follows: ETGVTQSPTHLIKTRGQQVTLRCSSQSGHNTVSWYQQALGQGPQFIFQYYREEENGRGNFPPRFSGLQFPNYSSELNVNALELDDSALYLCASSLQGGGNEQFFGPGTRLTVL.

This chain uses TRBV11-2 with TRBJ1-2; the match to TRBD1 covers 9 bases. V shed 0 bases and J 4 bases; nucleotides not matched to a gene: 3. Germline CDR1 and CDR2: SGHAT and FQNNGV. This CDR3 spans 15 amino acids. The CDR3 loop reads CASSLDPGQGYGYTF. CDR3 coding DNA: TGTGCCAGCAGCTTAGACCCGGGACAGGGCTATGGCTACACCTTC. Based on the CDR3 plus reference TRBV11-2 and TRBJ1-2, the full variable domain is EAGVAQSPRYKIIEKRQSVAFWCNPISGHATLYWYQQILGQGPKLLIQFQNNGVVDDSQLPKDRFSAERLKGVDSTLKIQPAKLEDSAVYLCASSLDPGQGYGYTFGSGTRLTVV.

The rearrangement uses TRBV7-9 and TRBJ2-3; 8 nucleotides agree with TRBD1. With 6 bases clipped from V and 2 bases from J, the junction kept 16 bases outside the gene matches. The V gene's germline CDR1 is SEHNR and CDR2 FQNEAQ (reference sequence). This CDR3 spans 18 amino acids. CDR3 sequence (DNA): TGTGCCAGCAGAAAGGACAGGGTTTTTATTAGTTCCACAGATACGCAGTATTTT. As protein: CASRKDRVFISSTDTQYF.

V usage is TRBV7-2 and J usage is TRBJ2-3; 13 bases agree with TRBD2. The CDR3 sequence is 17 residues long. With 4 bases clipped from V and 7 bases from J, the junction kept 11 bases outside the gene matches. Germline V lookup: CDR1 SGHTA, CDR2 FQGNSA. For the CDR3, the DNA is TGTGCCAGCAGCTCTTATGGGACTAGCGGGAAGTTGAATACGCAGTATTTT. Its translation is CASSSYGTSGKLNTQYF.

The rearrangement links TRBV5-1 to TRBJ2-3; 8 bases line up with TRBD2. Germline V gene data show CDR1 as SGHRS and CDR2 as YFSETQ. The length of the CDR3 is 16 residues. V dropped 1 base and J dropped 1; count of bases not matched to a gene: 5. CDR3: CASSLRPAGGTDTQYF. CDR3 nucleotides: TGCGCCAGCAGCTTGAGGCCAGCGGGAGGCACAGATACGCAGTATTTT.

A few counts support this clone. The chain has TRBV2 and TRBJ1-1, with 7 bases aligning to TRBD1. CDR3 length: 14 amino acids. The germline CDR1 and CDR2 sequences are SNHLY and FYNNEI. V trimming: 5 bases; J trimming: 3 bases; junction bases outside the gene matches: 6. CDR3 sequence reads: CASSSQGWDTEAFF. The CDR3 DNA reads as TGTGCCAGCAGTTCACAGGGGTGGGACACTGAAGCTTTCTTT.

The chain joins TRBV7-2 to TRBJ2-7, with TRBD2 as a possible D gene (5 bases). CDR3 size: 12 residues. V lost 5 bases and J 6 bases, leaving 11 bases between the germline ends. CDR1 SGHTA and CDR2 FQGNSA come from the germline V gene. CDR3 nucleotides: TGTGCCAGCAGCGGATTCGCGGGCGAGCAGTACTTC. It translates to CASSGFAGEQYF.

This clone appeared a single time. V and J are TRBV27 and TRBJ1-4; D is undetermined. Germline V gives CDR1 MNHEY, CDR2 SMNVEV (reference sequence). CDR3 length: 14 residues. The V end was cut by 5 bases, the J end by 6 bases, with 13 bases between. The CDR3 sequence: CASSPDTTDEKLFF. CDR3 sequence (DNA): TGTGCCAGCAGTCCAGATACTACGGATGAAAAACTGTTTTTT.

The chain combines TRBV10-2 with TRBJ2-7, with D perhaps TRBD1 or TRBD2 (5 bases each). The CDR3 is 14 residues long. The V and J ends lost 6 bases and 2 bases respectively, with 14 bases between them. In germline, CDR1 is WSHSY, CDR2 SAAADI. As DNA, the CDR3 is TGCGCCAGCAGCGACAGCGGAGGCACCTACGAGCAGTACTTC. Its translation is CASSDSGGTYEQYF.

The genes are TRBV7-3 and TRBJ2-1; 11 nucleotides line up with TRBD2. The germline V gene has CDR1 SGHTA and CDR2 FQGTGA. CDR3 size: 17 residues. The junction had 12 bases not matched to a gene; V was cut back by 5 bases and J by 6 bases. The CDR3 loop is CASSLLPLAGGTNEQFF. The CDR3 DNA reads TGTGCCAGCAGCCTACTCCCCCTAGCGGGGGGCACCAATGAGCAGTTCTTC.

This chain uses TRBV28 with TRBJ1-1, with D unclear. CDR3 length: 14 residues. Germline-derived CDR1 and CDR2 are MDHEN and SYDVKM. Trimming stripped 8 bases from V and 1 base from J, with 14 bases between. The DNA of the CDR3 is TGTGCCAGCCAGGAGGGCAGCCCGAACACTGAAGCTTTCTTT. It encodes CASQEGSPNTEAFF.

This chain connects TRBV10-3 to TRBJ2-1; D might be TRBD2 (5 bases). In germline, CDR1 is ENHRY, CDR2 SYGVKD. The CDR3 totals 12 residues. Trimming took 2 bases from V and 7 from J, leaving 6 bases between them. The CDR3 nucleotides are TGTGCCATCAGTGAGGGGAGAAATGAGCAGTTCTTC. Amino acids: CAISEGRNEQFF.

V is TRBV9 and J is TRBJ2-1, with D unclear. V lost 0 bases to trimming and J lost 7 bases, with 8 bases between them. Per the germline V gene, CDR1 is SGDLS and CDR2 is YYNGEE. The CDR3 has 13 residues. In DNA, the CDR3 is TGTGCCAGCAGCGTAGGGGTAGAGAATGAGCAGTTCTTC. It encodes CASSVGVENEQFF.

The J gene is TRBJ1-6, the V gene TRBV9; D is perhaps TRBD1 (6 bases). From germline, CDR1 is SGDLS and CDR2 YYNGEE. There are 15 residues in the CDR3. V gave up 0 bases and J gave up 6 bases, with 10 bases separating them. CDR3 nucleotide sequence: TGTGCCAGCAGCGTAGAGGGACATAGTAATTCACCCCTCCACTTT. Translation gives CASSVEGHSNSPLHF.

The chain uses TRBV5-1 and TRBJ2-7, with D maybe TRBD2 (5 bases). Deletions cut 4 bases from V and 8 bases from J, with 10 bases between. The CDR3 loop spans 11 amino acids. CDR1 is SGHRS and CDR2 is YFSETQ in the germline V gene. CDR3 loop: CASSLAGQQYF. As DNA, the CDR3 is TGCGCCAGCAGCCTAGCTGGACAGCAGTACTTC.

This clone was seen just once. The rearrangement links TRBV6-5 to TRBJ1-2; the match to TRBD1 covers 9 bases. CDR1 and CDR2 (germline): MNHEY, SVGAGI. This CDR3 region has 15 residues. With V trimmed by 7 bases and J by 4 bases, 10 bases remained unmatched. The CDR3 DNA is TGTGCCAGCACCCACGACAGGGGGGCCCTCTATGGCTACACCTTC. Amino acids: CASTHDRGALYGYTF.

V and J are TRBV18 and TRBJ2-6, with D perhaps TRBD1 (6 bases). Deletions cut 10 bases from V and 3 bases from J, with 19 bases between. The CDR3 runs 16 residues. Germline V lookup: CDR1 KGHSH, CDR2 LQKENI. In DNA form, the CDR3 reads TGTGCCACTGGGGGCAGGTTCCCCTTTGGGGCCAACGTCCTGACTTTC. The encoded protein is CATGGRFPFGANVLTF.

This clone occurred once. The chain carries TRBV5-4 and TRBJ2-5; D perhaps matches TRBD1 (5 bases). The V and J ends lost 4 bases and 2 bases respectively, with 9 bases between them. The CDR3 covers 13 residues. In germline, CDR1 is SGHNT, CDR2 YYREEE (reference sequence). CDR3: CASSGRQQETQYF. CDR3 nucleotide sequence: TGTGCCAGCAGCGGAAGACAGCAAGAGACCCAGTACTTC.

The chain is built from TRBV10-2 and TRBJ2-7; D assignment may be TRBD1 or TRBD2 (5 bases each). Germline loops: CDR1 WSHSY, CDR2 SAAADI. The ends were cut back, 2 bases at V and 0 bases at J, with 8 bases in the middle. The CDR3 has 14 amino acids. The CDR3 loop reads CASSEGDRSYEQYF. CDR3 bases: TGCGCCAGCAGTGAGGGGGACCGCTCCTACGAGCAGTACTTC.

The V call is TRBV27, the J call TRBJ2-7; D is possibly TRBD1 (6 bases). Germline V gene lookup returns CDR1 MNHEY and CDR2 SMNVEV (reference sequence). Between the trimmed V and J ends, which lost 4 bases and 0 bases, there was a span of 16 bases. This CDR3 is built from 16 residues. The CDR3 DNA reads as TGTGCCAGCAGTTCCCTAGACAGGTTGATCTCCTACGAGCAGTACTTC. It yields the protein CASSSLDRLISYEQYF.

The gene calls are TRBV30 and TRBJ2-3; D unresolved. The CDR3 is 13 amino acids. Germline lookup yields CDR1 GTSNPN and CDR2 SVGIG (reference sequence). Deletions cut 4 bases from V and 0 bases from J, with 8 bases between. CDR3 sequence: CAWTTGSTDTQYF. CDR3 DNA sequence: TGTGCCTGGACGACCGGGAGCACAGATACGCAGTATTTT.

This chain uses TRBV5-1 with TRBJ2-1; 7 bases line up with TRBD1. The CDR3 has 14 residues. Germline lookup yields CDR1 SGHRS and CDR2 YFSETQ. Losses at the gene ends were 4 bases for V and 6 bases for J; bases not matched to a gene: 7. Written as DNA, the CDR3 is TGCGCCAGCAGCATCGGGACAGTTCTCAATGAGCAGTTCTTC. Translating gives CASSIGTVLNEQFF.

The rearrangement links TRBV18 to TRBJ2-3, with a tentative D call TRBD2 (6 bases). Trimming removed 3 bases at V and 1 base at J, with 8 bases between. Germline CDR1 reads KGHSH; CDR2 reads LQKENI. This CDR3 comprises 14 residues. CDR3 in amino acids: CASSPAGRTDTQYF. In nucleotides, the CDR3 is TGTGCCAGCTCACCGGCGGGGCGCACAGATACGCAGTATTTT.

The rearrangement links TRBV5-1 to TRBJ1-1, with D tentatively TRBD1 (5 bases). V lost 4 bases, J lost 0 bases, and 13 bases lay in between. This CDR3 has 15 residues. Germline V gene data show CDR1 as SGHRS and CDR2 as YFSETQ. CDR3 residues: CASSRDSPMNTEAFF. DNA for the CDR3: TGCGCCAGCAGCCGCGACAGCCCCATGAACACTGAAGCTTTCTTT.